Each of the 8 T cell receptor beta chains below was sequenced from the same sample in a study of T-cell reconstitution after alpha-beta-depleted transplantation in children. It was with unique molecular identifiers that the TCRbeta library was prepared. MiXCR was run by TCRdb on the PCR reads, yielding one entry per CDR3 protein. The sample contains a few hundred thousand distinct CDR3 sequences, 9.9% of which appear only once. The sample in question was PBMCs from the stem cell graft donor, obtained from the stem cell graft. These receptors originate from a human donor who donated a stem cell graft to a child with SCID.

This clonotype was counted only a few times. The chain combines TRBV5-1 with TRBJ2-7; D perhaps matches TRBD2 (5 bases). Germline loops: CDR1 SGHRS, CDR2 YFSETQ. There are 14 residues in the CDR3. V was pared by 1 base and J by 6 bases, with 14 bases between. The CDR3 loop is CASSLFAGVGEQYF. The CDR3 coding sequence is TGCGCCAGCAGCTTGTTCGCCGGGGTTGGCGAGCAGTACTTC.

The rearrangement links TRBV19 to TRBJ1-1, with D perhaps TRBD1 (6 bases). CDR1 is LNHDA, CDR2 SQIVND, per germline (reference sequence). The CDR3 covers 14 residues. Trimming pared 10 bases from V and 1 base from J, leaving 16 bases between. CDR3 nucleotide sequence: TGTGCCATTACGGACAGTCCTCGGAACACTGAAGCTTTCTTT. Its protein is CAITDSPRNTEAFF.

This clonotype was picked up many times. The V call is TRBV4-2, the J call TRBJ1-1; the D is unclear. V lost 0 bases to trimming and J lost 2 bases, with 7 bases between them. The germline CDR1 and CDR2 sequences are LGHNA and YNFKEQ. This CDR3 is built from 14 residues. CDR3 amino acids: CASSQEGSNTEAFF. As DNA, the CDR3 is TGTGCCAGCAGCCAAGAGGGATCTAACACTGAAGCTTTCTTT.

This chain uses TRBV20-1 with TRBJ2-1; 7 nucleotides match TRBD2. The CDR3 extends over 16 amino acids. The ends lost 0 bases at V and 6 bases at J; junction bases unmatched: 11. Looked up from germline, CDR1 is DFQATT and CDR2 is SNEGSKA (reference sequence). CDR3 amino acids: CSARDSLAKVSNEQFF. CDR3 nucleotides: TGCAGTGCTAGAGATTCACTAGCGAAGGTGAGCAATGAGCAGTTCTTC.

This clonotype has only one observation. Here the CDR3 reads CASSSQGVGNEQYF. The CDR3 coding sequence is TGTGCCAGCAGCTCACAGGGAGTTGGTAACGAGCAGTACTTC. The chain joins TRBV5-6 to TRBJ2-7; D might be TRBD1 (6 bases). Trimming removed 3 bases at V and 5 bases at J, with 15 bases between. Germline loops: CDR1 SGHDT, CDR2 YYEEEE. The CDR3 extends over 14 amino acids.

This chain joins TRBV12-3 or TRBV12-4 and TRBJ2-5; D gene ambiguous. With 2 bases removed from V and 3 bases from J, the gap between germline ends came to 7 bases. The CDR3 is 13 amino acids. The CDR3, as DNA: TGTGCCAGCAGTTTAAGCACCGAAGAGACCCAGTACTTC. It is translated as CASSLSTEETQYF.

V gene TRBV2 combines with J gene TRBJ2-3; D perhaps matches TRBD1 (6 bases). V was trimmed by 2 bases and J by 2 bases, leaving 11 bases between them. This CDR3 region has 15 residues. Germline assignment: CDR1 SNHLY and CDR2 FYNNEI. Here the CDR3 DNA reads TGTGCCAGCAGTGAAAGGGGGACCAACACAGATACGCAGTATTTT. Protein: CASSERGTNTDTQYF.

The genes are TRBV18 and TRBJ2-1, with D unresolved. V dropped 3 bases and J dropped 6 bases, with 9 bases sitting between them. The CDR3 has 13 amino acids. Germline V CDR1 and CDR2: KGHSH, LQKENI. The CDR3 nucleotides read TGTGCCAGCTCACCTGCTGGGGTCAATGAGCAGTTCTTC. As protein: CASSPAGVNEQFF.